This TCR beta chain emerged from a study of blood T cell repertoires in COVID-19. Data came from immunoSEQ multiplex PCR; TCRdb stores just in-frame clones and leaves some out. The top ten clones hold 15% to 20% of a sample with approximately 69,000 clones, roughly 80% of them seen once. CDR1 is MNHNY, CDR2 SVGAGI, per germline (reference sequence). This CDR3 has 21 residues. The V and J ends lost 6 bases and 4 bases, in that order; junction bases with no gene match: 28. Sequenced: peripheral blood. The genes are TRBV6-6 and TRBJ1-1; TRBD1 aligns across 8 bases. This receptor was taken from a man in his 60s with acute or convalescent COVID-19. The CDR3, as DNA: TGTGCCAGCAGCTCCACTATCGGGCTGGGGTCAGGGGGCGCTGAGATCACTGAAGCTTTCTTT. Its protein product is CASSSTIGLGSGGAEITEAFF.